These T cell receptor beta chains were read from a single sample in a study of CD8 T cells in ankylosing spondylitis. In TCRdb, the 5' RACE reads were re-called with MiXCR into one record per CDR3 protein. In the table there are 750,000 to 850,000 distinct CDR3 sequences, approximately 12% of which are singletons. The sequenced sample was blood, either unsorted or a sorted T cell fraction (not recorded which). Every receptor here comes from a male donor with ankylosing spondylitis. The CDR3 runs from the conserved cysteine through the conserved F or W. The D gene is left open where the match is weak. Clone size is given for some rows only: seen once, a few or many times, or a class if the clone is expanded.

D,size,J,V,CDR3,DNA
TRBD1,NA,TRBJ1-5,TRBV6-2/TRBV6-3,CASRDRGGYFDNQPQHF,TGTGCCAGCAGGGACAGGGGAGGGTACTTCGACAATCAGCCCCAGCATTTT
TRBD1,many,TRBJ2-7,TRBV29-1,CSATGGAYEQYF,TGCAGCGCAACAGGGGGAGCCTACGAGCAGTACTTC
NA,few,TRBJ1-1,TRBV15,CATSGRPGLEAFF,TGTGCCACCAGCGGTAGACCGGGACTTGAAGCTTTCTTT
NA,NA,TRBJ1-1,TRBV20-1,CSARGGPRTEAFF,TGCAGTGCTAGAGGGGGGCCTCGTACAGAAGCTTTCTTT
NA,few,TRBJ2-7,TRBV5-1,CASSLAGGVYSYEQYF,TGCGCCAGCAGCTTGGCCGGGGGAGTATACTCCTACGAGCAGTACTTC
TRBD1,NA,TRBJ1-1,TRBV12-3/TRBV12-4,CASSPGTGSEAFF,TGTGCCAGCAGTCCCGGGACAGGGTCTGAAGCTTTCTTT
NA,NA,TRBJ2-2,TRBV5-1,CASSLVGNGELFF,TGCGCCAGCAGCTTGGTGGGTAACGGGGAGCTGTTTTTT
TRBD2,many,TRBJ2-7,TRBV10-3,CAIMGLAGPLYEQYF,TGTGCCATCATGGGACTAGCGGGACCCCTCTACGAGCAGTACTTC
TRBD2,NA,TRBJ2-3,TRBV20-1,CSAYGGAGTDTQYF,TGCAGTGCTTACGGGGGGGCCGGTACAGATACGCAGTATTTT
TRBD1,NA,TRBJ2-5,TRBV30,CAWHRGRGETQYF,TGTGCCTGGCACAGGGGGCGCGGGGAGACCCAGTACTTC
TRBD1,many,TRBJ1-5,TRBV2,CASSVTGGDQPQHF,TGTGCCAGCAGTGTTACAGGGGGCGACCAGCCCCAGCATTTT
NA,many,TRBJ1-5,TRBV24-1,CATSDSLGPRQHF,TGTGCCACCAGTGATTCTCTGGGCCCGCGACAGCATTTT
TRBD1,many,TRBJ2-7,TRBV4-2,CASSQEDRAYEQYF,TGTGCCAGCAGCCAAGAGGACAGGGCCTACGAGCAGTACTTC
NA,few,TRBJ1-3,TRBV5-6,CASSFLASGNTIYF,TGTGCCAGCAGCTTTTTAGCCTCTGGAAACACCATATATTTT
NA,few,TRBJ1-5,TRBV6-2/TRBV6-3,CASSYDGSQPQHF,TGTGCCAGCAGTTACGACGGCTCTCAGCCCCAGCATTTT
NA,few,TRBJ2-7,TRBV6-5,CASSYTRVSYEQYF,TGTGCCAGCAGTTACACGAGGGTTAGCTACGAGCAGTACTTC
TRBD2,few,TRBJ2-3,TRBV28,CASSPPGLALYF,TGTGCCAGCAGTCCCCCGGGACTAGCGCTGTATTTT